The rows below give T cell receptor beta chains drawn from one sample of a study of blood T cell repertoires in COVID-19. Here immunoSEQ multiplex PCR was the method, and the copy in TCRdb shows in-frame clones only, minus some. The table lists 120,000 or so clones, 75% to 90% of them singletons. Material: peripheral blood. The receptor source for this set is a woman aged 70-85 years with acute or convalescent COVID-19. Both conserved end residues are part of each CDR3. A D gene is named only where the DNA matches it firmly. Clone size appears in some rows only: once, few, many, or a class for an expanded clone.

NA	TRBV6-6	NA	TRBJ2-5	TGTGCCAGCAGCCAACAAACGGGGCAAGAGACCCAGTACTTC	CASSQQTGQETQYF
NA	TRBV6-5	TRBD2	TRBJ2-3	TGTGCCAGCAGTCCTAGCGGGGGGAGAGATACGCAGTATTTT	CASSPSGGRDTQYF
NA	TRBV11-2	NA	TRBJ1-3	TGTGCCAGCAGCTATAACTACCCCGGAGGCGCCATATATTTT	CASSYNYPGGAIYF
NA	TRBV5-4	TRBD2	TRBJ2-3	TGTGCCAGCAGCTTGGATTTCGGCGGGGGGGACACAGATACGCAGTATTTT	CASSLDFGGGDTDTQYF
NA	TRBV10-1	NA	TRBJ1-1	TGCGCCAGCAGTGAGTCGATTGGATCTGGGGGGACTGAAGCTTTCTTT	CASSESIGSGGTEAFF
NA	TRBV11-3	TRBD1	TRBJ1-1	TGTGCCAGCAGCGAAGGGACAGGGGAAAGGCGTGAAGCTTTCTTT	CASSEGTGERREAFF
NA	TRBV2	TRBD1	TRBJ1-2	TGTGCCAGCAGCGCCGGGACAGGGGTAGGCTACACCTTC	CASSAGTGVGYTF
NA	TRBV2	TRBD1	TRBJ1-5	TGTGCCAGCAGACCGGGACAGGGGAGTCATCAGCCCCAGCATTTT	CASRPGQGSHQPQHF
NA	TRBV6-5	NA	TRBJ1-3	TGTGCCAGCAGAATGGGCGCTTCTGGAAACACCATATATTTT	CASRMGASGNTIYF
NA	TRBV6-5	TRBD2	TRBJ2-2	TGTGCCAGCAGTTACCGCGGGGGGGCGAACACCGGGGAGCTGTTTTTT	CASSYRGGANTGELFF
NA	TRBV30	NA	TRBJ1-4	TGTGCCAGTGGACACATCAATGAAAAACTGTTTTTT	CASGHINEKLFF
NA	TRBV28	TRBD1	TRBJ1-1	TGTGCCAGCAGTTCACAGGGGGTAGGGACTGAAGCTTTCTTT	CASSSQGVGTEAFF
NA	TRBV13	TRBD2	TRBJ2-3	TGTGCCAGCAGCCTCACTAGCGTAGCTACGCAGTATTTT	CASSLTSVATQYF
NA	TRBV21-1	NA	TRBJ1-6	TGTGCCGGACAGGGCGTTGCACCCCTCCACTTT	CAGQGVAPLHF
few	TRBV11-3	TRBD2	TRBJ2-5	TGTGCCAGCAGCTTTCCCCCGGGACTAGCGGGGGGGCCTTGGCAAGAGACCCAGTACTTC	CASSFPPGLAGGPWQETQYF
NA	TRBV3-1/TRBV3-2	NA	TRBJ2-5	TGTGCCAGCAGCCAAGATTACAGGGTTGGAGAGACCCAGTACTTC	CASSQDYRVGETQYF
NA	TRBV7-7	NA	TRBJ2-2	TGTGCTAGCAGCTTCTTGGAGAGGGTGGGTTGTGAAATCAATTTATGTACCGGGGAGCTGTTTTTT	CASSFLERVGCEINLCTGELFF
NA	TRBV28	NA	TRBJ1-4	TGTGCCAGCAGTCCGGCTCCGGGCTCCAAGCGGGAAAAACTGTTTTTT	CASSPAPGSKREKLFF
NA	TRBV6-6	NA	TRBJ2-5	TGTGCCAGCTCCCGGGGGGCAGGTGGGACCCAGTACTTC	CASSRGAGGTQYF
NA	TRBV28	NA	TRBJ1-2	TGTGCCAGCAGTAAGGCAGGGGCGGGCTATGGCTACACCTTC	CASSKAGAGYGYTF
NA	TRBV3-1/TRBV3-2	NA	TRBJ2-5	TGTGCCAGCAGCCCCACGGGAGAAGAGACCCAGTACTTC	CASSPTGEETQYF
once	TRBV2	NA	TRBJ2-2	TGTGCCAGCAGTGACCTCAGTGTCCCCACCGGGGAGCTGTTTTTT	CASSDLSVPTGELFF
NA	TRBV2	TRBD2	TRBJ2-5	TGTGCCAACTCGAGGGGGCTAGCGGGGGGACAAGAGACCCAGTACTTC	CANSRGLAGGQETQYF
NA	TRBV30	NA	TRBJ1-2	TGTGCCTGGAGTGCCTCCGGGACATGGGGCTACACCTTC	CAWSASGTWGYTF
NA	TRBV6-2/TRBV6-3	NA	TRBJ2-7	TGTGCCAGCAGTTACAACAGGAGGGGGCAGTTCTACGAGCAGTACTTC	CASSYNRRGQFYEQYF
NA	TRBV5-1	NA	TRBJ1-1	TGCGCCAGCAGCAACAGGGTTGGGAACACTGAAGCTTTCTTT	CASSNRVGNTEAFF
NA	TRBV6-5	NA	TRBJ1-1	TGTGCCAGCAGGGGGGGTTCGTACAGGAAGGCTCTGGCTTTCTTT	CASRGGSYRKALAFF
few	TRBV27	NA	TRBJ1-1	TGTGCCAGCAGTCTCTGGGCGGGGGACACTGAAGCTTTCTTT	CASSLWAGDTEAFF